The T cell receptor (beta chain) described here comes from a study of technical replicates of blood from several donors. The CDR3 extends over 15 amino acids. V shed 4 bases and J shed 1 base, with 13 bases lying between them. Per germline, CDR1 SEHNR and CDR2 FQNEAQ (reference sequence). Assay: immunoSEQ multiplex PCR; the TCRdb copy retains only in-frame clones and omits some. The sample has tens of thousands of clones, about 87% seen once; the top ten hold 4.5% to 5.5%. This clonotype was obtained from a human donor in good health. Some clones in this sample may be carry-over from other donors' samples. V gene TRBV7-9 combines with J gene TRBJ1-1; no firm D call. The sequencing sample was made of PBMCs. CDR3 residues: CASSSWEVTNTEAFF. For the CDR3, the DNA is TGTGCCAGCAGCTCCTGGGAGGTGACGAACACTGAAGCTTTCTTT.